Below are 32 T cell receptor beta chains sequenced from a single sample in a study of beta chain features in type 1 diabetes. Isolated RNA was reverse transcribed in full, so expressed TCRB transcripts were sequenced. Using immunoSEQ multiplex PCR, the repertoire was profiled, and TCRdb retains in-frame clones only, with some absent. The sample carries around 300,000 clones, 8% recorded once. Sample: central memory CD4+ T cells from blood. Receptor source: a woman in her late teens or twenties in good health.

The sample holds a few counts of this clone. The chain recombines TRBV28 with TRBJ1-3, with unresolved D. V was clipped by 5 bases and J by 0 bases, with 11 bases between them. This CDR3 has 15 residues. The germline V gene encodes CDR1 MDHEN and CDR2 SYDVKM. The CDR3 DNA is TGTGCCAGCAGTGGTGTAAGGAGCTCTGGAAACACCATATATTTT. It specifies CASSGVRSSGNTIYF.

This clone was observed a few times. This chain joins TRBV7-8 and TRBJ2-3, with TRBD1 matching 8 bases. The germline V gene has CDR1 SGHVS and CDR2 FQNEAQ. V trimming: 5 bases; J trimming: 5 bases; junction bases outside the gene matches: 6. CDR3 size: 14 residues. The CDR3 DNA sequence: TGTGCCAGCAGCCCGACAGGGGTTGGAGATACGCAGTATTTT. It yields the protein CASSPTGVGDTQYF.

The genes are TRBV7-8 and TRBJ1-4, with TRBD1 matching 9 bases. The CDR3 has 14 amino acids. Unmatched junction bases numbered 3, after V lost 3 bases and J lost 7 bases. CDR1 and CDR2 from the germline V gene are SGHVS and FQNEAQ. In DNA, the CDR3 is TGTGCCAGCAGCTTTGCGGGACAGGGTGAAAAACTGTTTTTT. Encoded protein: CASSFAGQGEKLFF.

This rearrangement joins TRBV28 to TRBJ2-6; D remains unclear. This CDR3 contains 15 residues. Germline-derived CDR1 and CDR2 are MDHEN and SYDVKM. V lost 3 bases to trimming and J lost 5 bases, with 11 bases between them. This CDR3 reads CASSFRTIRANVLTF. The DNA for the CDR3 is TGTGCCAGCAGTTTTAGAACCATAAGGGCCAACGTCCTGACTTTC.

This clone was seen a few times. The chain couples TRBV18 to TRBJ2-2; D is perhaps TRBD2 (5 bases). Germline V gene sequence: CDR1 KGHSH, CDR2 LQKENI. The V end lost 2 bases, the J end lost 5 bases, and 12 bases lay between the germline ends. The CDR3 is 15 amino acids. The CDR3 reads CASSPEGIKTGELFF. The DNA of the CDR3 is TGTGCCAGCTCACCAGAGGGAATCAAGACCGGGGAGCTGTTTTTT. Supplemented by reference TRBV18 and TRBJ2-2, the full variable domain reads NAGVMQNPRHLVRRRGQEARLRCSPMKGHSHVYWYRQLPEEGLKFMVYLQKENIIDESGMPKERFSAEFPKEGPSILRIQQVVRGDSAAYFCASSPEGIKTGELFFGEGSRLTVL.

This clone has ten or more counts. The genes are TRBV30 and TRBJ2-5, with 9 positions matching TRBD2. V dropped 0 bases and J dropped 4; count of bases not matched to a gene: 6. Germline V gene sequence: CDR1 GTSNPN, CDR2 SVGIG (reference sequence). The CDR3 runs 15 residues. CDR3 amino acids: CAWSVRSGRPETQYF. In DNA, the CDR3 is TGTGCCTGGAGTGTACGTAGCGGGAGACCAGAGACCCAGTACTTC.

The table lists this clone with many counts. The CDR3 nucleotides read TGTGCCATCAGCCAGGGGGTTAGCAATCAGCCCCAGCATTTT. Translating it yields CAISQGVSNQPQHF. The rearrangement joins TRBV10-3 to TRBJ1-5; 7 bases are shared with TRBD1. The CDR3 extends over 14 amino acids. Germline loops: CDR1 ENHRY, CDR2 SYGVKD. V lost 6 bases to trimming and J lost 0 bases; unmatched junction nucleotides: 2.

The rearrangement uses TRBV29-1 and TRBJ2-5, with TRBD1 matching over 10 bases. Germline lookup yields CDR1 SQVTM and CDR2 ANQGSEA. The CDR3 spans 13 residues. Trimming took 7 bases from V and 4 from J; bases not matched to a gene: 6. CDR3 bases: TGCAGCGCCGACAGGGGGCGTATAGAGACCCAGTACTTC. Protein sequence: CSADRGRIETQYF. The whole variable domain, filled in from reference TRBV29-1 and TRBJ2-5, reads SAVISQKPSRDICQRGTSLTIQCQVDSQVTMMFWYRQQPGQSLTLIATANQGSEATYESGFVIDKFPISRPNLTFSTLTVSNMSPEDSSIYLCSADRGRIETQYFGPGTRLLVL.

Only a few counts were recorded for this clone. The CDR3 spells CASGERAQGHSPLHF. The CDR3 bases are TGTGCCAGCGGAGAGAGGGCACAGGGGCATTCACCCCTCCACTTT. The chain employs TRBV19 and TRBJ1-6; 7 bases map to TRBD1. The V and J ends lost 9 bases and 8 bases, in that order; junction bases with no gene match: 13. CDR1 is LNHDA, CDR2 SQIVND, per germline (reference sequence). The length of the CDR3 is 15 residues.

This clone turned up a few times. The chain has TRBV6-5 and TRBJ2-3; D remains unclear. Germline lookup yields CDR1 MNHEY and CDR2 SVGAGI. The CDR3 sequence is 13 residues long. V lost 0 bases and J 8 bases, leaving 9 bases between the germline ends. The CDR3 nucleotides are TGTGCCAGCAGTTACTCTAGCTTAAGTACGCAGTATTTT. Amino acids: CASSYSSLSTQYF.

A few counts support this clone. The V gene is TRBV20-1, the J gene TRBJ1-1; D gene uncertain. Germline V gene data show CDR1 as DFQATT and CDR2 as SNEGSKA (reference sequence). The CDR3 consists of 11 residues. V dropped 3 bases and J dropped 11 bases, with 13 bases sitting between them. The CDR3: CSASQLAGAFF. CDR3 in DNA: TGCAGTGCTAGCCAACTTGCTGGCGCTTTCTTT.

J is TRBJ2-5 and V is TRBV2; D is possibly TRBD2 (6 bases). The CDR3 consists of 13 residues. Per the germline V gene, CDR1 is SNHLY and CDR2 is FYNNEI. Trimming left V 7 bases short and J 5 bases short, with 14 bases between. The CDR3 protein is CASTGLREETQYF. The CDR3, as DNA: TGTGCCAGCACTGGACTCCGGGAGGAGACCCAGTACTTC.

This clone was recorded at least ten times. The rearrangement links TRBV7-2 to TRBJ2-1; no clear D gene. CDR3 length: 15 amino acids. V gave up 2 bases and J gave up 3 bases, with 11 bases separating them. From germline, CDR1 is SGHTA and CDR2 FQGNSA. The CDR3 sequence: CASSLRHDIYNEQFF. The CDR3 DNA reads as TGTGCCAGCAGCTTACGTCACGATATCTACAATGAGCAGTTCTTC.

This clone was counted a few times. The rearrangement links TRBV19 to TRBJ2-5, with 9 bases identical to TRBD2. From germline, CDR1 is LNHDA and CDR2 SQIVND (reference sequence). The CDR3 length is 16 residues. J lost 4 bases, V lost 0 bases, and 6 bases had no gene match. The CDR3 bases are TGTGCCAGTAGTATAGACCCGGGACTAGCAGGAGAGACCCAGTACTTC. Translating it yields CASSIDPGLAGETQYF.

This clone was seen a handful of times. The CDR3: CASSLYGGPGNYGYTF. As DNA, the CDR3 is TGTGCCAGCAGCCTCTATGGGGGACCGGGTAACTATGGCTACACCTTC. V and J are TRBV5-6 and TRBJ1-2; the D gene is possibly TRBD1 (5 bases). Germline CDR1 is SGHDT and CDR2 is YYEEEE. This CDR3 spans 16 amino acids. Deletions cut 4 bases from V and 1 base from J, with 17 bases between.

This clone showed up just a few times. This chain connects TRBV5-6 to TRBJ2-4; 7 bases agree with TRBD2. V trimming: 5 bases; J trimming: 8 bases; junction bases outside the gene matches: 19. CDR3 length equals 17 residues. Germline V gene sequence: CDR1 SGHDT, CDR2 YYEEEE. Here the CDR3 DNA reads TGTGCCAGCAGTTCTACGCGGACACTAGCGATTGTCCACATTCAGTACTTC. It codes for CASSSTRTLAIVHIQYF. Full variable domain (outside the CDR3, taken from reference TRBV5-6 and TRBJ2-4): DAGVTQSPTHLIKTRGQQVTLRCSPKSGHDTVSWYQQALGQGPQFIFQYYEEEERQRGNFPDRFSGHQFPNYSSELNVNALLLGDSALYLCASSSTRTLAIVHIQYFGAGTRLSVL.

This clone was observed many times. The chain has TRBV7-2 and TRBJ2-5; D remains unclear. CDR3 length equals 13 residues. The V and J ends lost 10 bases and 5 bases respectively, with 17 bases between them. Looked up from germline, CDR1 is SGHTA and CDR2 is FQGNSA. CDR3 sequence (DNA): TGTGCCACCAGACGATCACTCGGGGAGACCCAGTACTTC. This sequence encodes CATRRSLGETQYF.

The chain links TRBV7-2 to TRBJ2-7; TRBD1 matches 10 bases. CDR1 is SGHTA, CDR2 FQGNSA, per germline. The V segment lost 2 bases and the J segment 3 bases; nucleotides outside the gene matches: 7. The CDR3 covers 16 residues. The chain's CDR3 is CASSLKGQGSFYEQYF. Written as DNA, the CDR3 is TGTGCCAGCAGCTTAAAGGGACAGGGGTCCTTCTACGAGCAGTACTTC.

This clone was recorded a few times. This rearrangement joins TRBV9 to TRBJ2-1, with TRBD2 identical over 12 bases. V lost 0 bases to trimming and J lost 2 bases; unmatched junction nucleotides: 6. The CDR3 consists of 18 residues. Germline lookup yields CDR1 SGDLS and CDR2 YYNGEE. The CDR3 sequence is CASSVARTSGEPYNEQFF. The CDR3 bases are TGTGCCAGCAGCGTAGCAAGGACTAGCGGGGAACCCTACAATGAGCAGTTCTTC.

This chain uses TRBV6-1 with TRBJ2-5, with TRBD2 matching 10 bases. Germline V CDR1 and CDR2: MNHNS, SASEGT. The CDR3 sequence is 15 residues long. V lost 6 bases and J lost 4; bases outside the gene matches: 8. The CDR3 loop reads CASSHEGLALETQYF. DNA for the CDR3: TGTGCCAGCAGCCACGAGGGACTAGCGTTAGAGACCCAGTACTTC.

A word on this clone: A far larger clone is just one base off, so this is likely a read error. Other DNA sequences from this sample encode an identical CDR3 as well. This chain uses TRBV7-2 with TRBJ2-6; D not certain. Per germline, CDR1 SGHTA and CDR2 FQGNSA. Trimming removed 5 bases at V and 0 bases at J, with 5 bases between. This CDR3 comprises 14 residues. CDR3 region: CASSQSSGANVLTF. The CDR3 nucleotides are TGTGCCAGCAGCCAAAGCTCTGGGGCCAACGTCCTGACTTTC.

The genes are TRBV20-1 and TRBJ2-3, with 8 bases aligning to TRBD1. The CDR3 consists of 11 residues. Germline CDR1 and CDR2: DFQATT and SNEGSKA (reference sequence). With V trimmed by 5 bases and J by 11 bases, 6 bases remained unmatched. The chain's CDR3 is CSALQGERQYF. DNA of the CDR3: TGCAGTGCTCTACAGGGGGAAAGGCAGTATTTT.

Remarks on this clone: The junction differs from germline at one of its ends, possibly a read error. The chain has TRBV9 and TRBJ1-5; no clear D. CDR1 and CDR2 (germline): SGDLS, YYNGEE. The CDR3 loop spans 13 amino acids. CDR3 in amino acids: CASSPTENQPRHF. In nucleotides, the CDR3 is TGTGCCAGCAGCCCGACTGAGAATCAGCCCCGGCATTTT.

This clone was observed a handful of times. The V gene is TRBV4-3, the J gene TRBJ1-1; TRBD1 is a possible D gene (6 bases). Trimming stripped 2 bases from V and 5 bases from J, with 12 bases between. The CDR3 totals 14 residues. Germline CDR1 reads LGHNA; CDR2 reads YSLEER. CDR3 in amino acids: CASSQHATGTEAFF. The CDR3 DNA reads TGCGCCAGCAGCCAACATGCGACAGGTACTGAAGCTTTCTTT.

V and J are TRBV15 and TRBJ2-2; TRBD1 or TRBD2 may be the D gene (5 bases each). The germline CDR1 and CDR2 sequences are LNHNV and YYDKDF (reference sequence). Trimming left V 2 bases short and J 6 bases short, with 16 bases between. The CDR3 length is 16 residues. CDR3 nucleotides: TGTGCCACCAGCAGATTGTCAGGGAATAGCGCCGGGGAGCTGTTTTTT. Its protein is CATSRLSGNSAGELFF.

This clone was found a few times. The chain links TRBV28 to TRBJ1-1; possibly TRBD1 for D (5 bases). CDR3 length: 15 residues. CDR1 is MDHEN, CDR2 SYDVKM, per germline. V was clipped by 10 bases and J by 0 bases, with 18 bases between them. The CDR3 region has the DNA TGTGCCATCGGGGGTGAGGGTTCCATGAACACTGAAGCTTTCTTT. It is translated as CAIGGEGSMNTEAFF.

This clone was counted between two and nine times. The chain combines TRBV4-1 with TRBJ2-2; no clear D gene. Germline V gene data show CDR1 as MGHRA and CDR2 as YSYEKL. V was cut by 0 bases and J by 1 base, with 9 bases left in between. The CDR3 runs to 16 residues. Here the CDR3 reads CASSQDSAGNTGELFF. As DNA, the CDR3 is TGCGCCAGCAGCCAAGATTCCGCAGGGAACACCGGGGAGCTGTTTTTT.

The chain combines TRBV7-2 with TRBJ1-5; D is possibly TRBD1 (6 bases). This CDR3 has 14 amino acids. Per germline, CDR1 SGHTA and CDR2 FQGNSA. The V end lost 5 bases, the J end lost 5 bases, and 13 bases lay between the germline ends. In DNA form, the CDR3 reads TGTGCCAGCAGCGATACCGACAGGTATCAGCCCCAGCATTTT. Translating it yields CASSDTDRYQPQHF.

This clone was recorded a few times. The chain couples TRBV6-1 to TRBJ2-3; D gene unclear. V lost 2 bases to trimming and J lost 2 bases, with 8 bases between them. The CDR3 is 14 amino acids. CDR1 MNHNS and CDR2 SASEGT come from the germline V gene. DNA of the CDR3: TGTGCCAGCAGTGAACTGGGATACACAGATACGCAGTATTTT. Protein product: CASSELGYTDTQYF.

V is TRBV6-5 and J is TRBJ1-5; perhaps TRBD1 as D (5 bases). Trimming took 5 bases from V and 10 from J, leaving 12 bases between them. Germline CDR1 and CDR2: MNHEY and SVGAGI. The CDR3 sequence is 12 residues long. The CDR3 loop is CASSGTGFPQHF. Here the CDR3 DNA reads TGTGCCAGCAGTGGGACGGGGTTCCCCCAGCATTTT.

The chain employs TRBV7-9 and TRBJ2-2, with a tentative D call TRBD2 (5 bases). V was shortened by 5 bases and J by 0 bases, with 7 bases between the two germline ends. The CDR3 is 14 residues long. The germline V gene has CDR1 SEHNR and CDR2 FQNEAQ (reference sequence). Written as DNA, the CDR3 is TGTGCCAGCAGCCCGGGGTCGAACACCGGGGAGCTGTTTTTT. Translation gives CASSPGSNTGELFF.

This chain links TRBV7-2 with TRBJ2-3; 8 bases align to TRBD2. The CDR3 is 16 amino acids. Germline assignment: CDR1 SGHTA and CDR2 FQGNSA. The trim removed 0 bases at V and 1 base at J, leaving 3 bases unmatched. This chain's CDR3 is CASSLALRGGTDTQYF. CDR3 DNA sequence: TGTGCCAGCAGCTTAGCTTTGCGGGGGGGCACAGATACGCAGTATTTT.